This T cell receptor beta chain was recovered during a study of blood T cell repertoires in COVID-19 (dated by TCRdb to about 2020). Context from the whole study: Samples from collaborators originated in the United States, Italy and Spain and spanned both the acute and convalescent phases of COVID-19. The repertoires were released in a freely available public database intended as a resource for research on the immune response to SARS-CoV-2. Sample metadata almost always included a de-identified subject ID, COVID-19 status, age in years and sex. The dataset comprised deeply sampled blood TCRbeta repertoires from subjects exposed to, actively infected with, or recovered from COVID-19. The samples were drawn from the first 160 participants of the ongoing ImmuneRACE study and from 1,254 subjects provided by 6 global collaborators. Where available, HLA class I and class II types were obtained from metadata supplied by the sample provider rather than from assay-based typing. The material from the prospective study consisted of cDNA or gDNA derived from T cells, B-cell-depleted T cells, or PBMCs. Study-wide findings and limitations: The amount of clinical and demographic metadata varied by source and participant and was provided uncurated.

To note about this clone: This receptor's antigen is unknown. Per-nucleotide qualities are absent, and no much larger clonotype sits a single base away.

The immunoSEQ Assay, a bias-controlled multiplex PCR, was used to amplify TCRbeta CDR3 regions from genomic DNA. The study's own analysis went as follows. Nucleated cell counts per sample were estimated from amplification of reference gene primers within the assay. To quantify the absolute abundance of each unique TCRbeta CDR3 rearrangement, sequence reads were collapsed and filtered. Productive Simpson clonality was computed per sample as the square root of Simpson's diversity index over productive rearrangements. TCRdb limited this immuneACCESS table to in-frame rearrangements with V and J called. A share of clones is missing; checked studies link under half to unresolved V genes, and the rest is unexplained. Clone size and V and J calls were adopted from that table, with D and trimming inferred from the DNA. The sample has about 140,000 clones on record, roughly 84% of them singletons. Around 9% of the sample is taken by the ten largest.

Taken from the germline V gene (reference sequence), the CDR1 and CDR2 loops are SGHNT and YYREEE. The V and J ends are trimmed by 6 bases and 8 bases, leaving 14 bases between them. From the cysteine through the phenylalanine, the CDR3 covers 13 amino acids. Only CDR3 DNA remains: 39 bases, in frame from the first base. In Seattle, one collaborating source enrolled patients while the infection was active and tracked those patients longitudinally over the course of disease. Each collaborating institution followed its own protocols to collect whole blood in K2EDTA tubes. For TCRbeta analysis, collaborator samples were shipped as frozen whole blood, as isolated PBMCs, or as DNA extracted from either sample type.

The TCR originated in a man aged 25 to 40 with COVID-19, enrolled during active disease. Sequenced input: peripheral blood. The chain joins TRBV5-4 to TRBJ1-4; possibly the D gene is TRBD1, per 6 matching bases. The CDR3 loop reads CASTNRDSEKLFF. Read as DNA, the sequence is TGTGCCAGCACGAACAGGGATTCGGAAAAACTGTTTTTT. Extended through the reference TRBV5-4 and TRBJ1-4 proteins, this CDR3 yields the full variable domain: ETGVTQSPTHLIKTRGQQVTLRCSSQSGHNTVSWYQQALGQGPQFIFQYYREEENGRGNFPPRFSGLQFPNYSSELNVNALELDDSALYLCASTNRDSEKLFFGSGTQLSVL.